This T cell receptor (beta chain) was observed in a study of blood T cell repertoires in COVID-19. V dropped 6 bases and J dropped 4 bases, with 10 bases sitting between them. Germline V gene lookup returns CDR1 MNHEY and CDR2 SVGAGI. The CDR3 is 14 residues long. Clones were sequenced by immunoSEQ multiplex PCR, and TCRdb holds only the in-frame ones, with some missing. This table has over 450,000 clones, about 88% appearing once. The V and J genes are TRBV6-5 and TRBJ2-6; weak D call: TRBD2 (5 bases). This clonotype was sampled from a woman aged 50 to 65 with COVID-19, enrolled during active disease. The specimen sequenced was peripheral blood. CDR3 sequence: CASRRESGANVLTF. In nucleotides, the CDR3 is TGTGCCAGCAGACGGGAATCCGGGGCCAACGTCCTGACTTTC.